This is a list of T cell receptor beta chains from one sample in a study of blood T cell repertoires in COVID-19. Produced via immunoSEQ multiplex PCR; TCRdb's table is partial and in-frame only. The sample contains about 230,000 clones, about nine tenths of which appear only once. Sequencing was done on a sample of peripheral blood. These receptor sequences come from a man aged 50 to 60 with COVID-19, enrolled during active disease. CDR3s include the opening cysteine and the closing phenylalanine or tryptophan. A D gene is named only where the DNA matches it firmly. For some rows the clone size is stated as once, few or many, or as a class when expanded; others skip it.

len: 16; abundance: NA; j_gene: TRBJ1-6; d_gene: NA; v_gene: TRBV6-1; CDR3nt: TGTGCCAGCAGTGAAGCCAGGACAGTTTTAAATTCACCCCTCCACTTT; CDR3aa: CASSEARTVLNSPLHF
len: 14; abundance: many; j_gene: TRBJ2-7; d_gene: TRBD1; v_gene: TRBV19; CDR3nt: TGTGCCAGTAGTCAGGACAGGGGATATCACGAGCAGTACTTC; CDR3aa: CASSQDRGYHEQYF
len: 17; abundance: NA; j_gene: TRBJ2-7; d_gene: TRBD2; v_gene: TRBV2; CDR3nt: TGTGCCAGCAGTGACTATTACCTAGCGGGAGACTCCTACGAGCAGTACTTC; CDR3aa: CASSDYYLAGDSYEQYF
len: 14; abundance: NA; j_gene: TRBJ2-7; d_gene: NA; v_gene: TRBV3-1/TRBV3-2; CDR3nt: TGTGCCAGCAGCCAAGGGTCCGGGACCTACGAGCAGTACTTC; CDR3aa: CASSQGSGTYEQYF
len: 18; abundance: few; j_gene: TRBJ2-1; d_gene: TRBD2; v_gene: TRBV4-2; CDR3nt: TGTGCCAGCAGCCAAGATCGGTCAGGGACTAGCGGGAGGGGTGAGCAGTTCTTC; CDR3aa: CASSQDRSGTSGRGEQFF
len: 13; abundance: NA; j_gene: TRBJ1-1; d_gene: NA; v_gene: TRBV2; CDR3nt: TGTGCCAGCAGTGGGGACGAGGGGGCTGAAGCTTTCTTT; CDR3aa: CASSGDEGAEAFF
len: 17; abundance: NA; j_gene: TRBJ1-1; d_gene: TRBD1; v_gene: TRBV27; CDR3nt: TGTGCCAGCAGTACCATCCGGGACAGAGGGAAGAACACTGAAGCTTTCTTT; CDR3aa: CASSTIRDRGKNTEAFF
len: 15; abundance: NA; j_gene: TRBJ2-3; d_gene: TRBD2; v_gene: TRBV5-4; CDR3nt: TGTGCCAGCAGCCGGACTAGCGGGAGTTTAGATACGCAGTATTTT; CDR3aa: CASSRTSGSLDTQYF
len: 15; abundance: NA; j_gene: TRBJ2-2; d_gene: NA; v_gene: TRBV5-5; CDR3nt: TGTGCCAGCAGCTTAGGGGCCGCGAACACCGGGGAGCTGTTTTTT; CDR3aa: CASSLGAANTGELFF
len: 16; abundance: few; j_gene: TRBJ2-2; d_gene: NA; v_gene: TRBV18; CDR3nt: TGTGCCAGCTCACCCCCTGCGGGCAGAAACACCGGGGAGCTGTTTTTT; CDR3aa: CASSPPAGRNTGELFF
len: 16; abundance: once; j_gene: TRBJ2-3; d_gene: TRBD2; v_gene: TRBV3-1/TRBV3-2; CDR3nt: TGTGCCAGCAGCCAAGTAGCGGGAGGGCGCACAGATACGCAGTATTTT; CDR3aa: CASSQVAGGRTDTQYF
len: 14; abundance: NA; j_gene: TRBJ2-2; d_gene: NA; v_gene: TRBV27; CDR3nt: TGTGCCAGCAGTTTTAGGGGGAACACCGGGGAGCTGTTTTTT; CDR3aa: CASSFRGNTGELFF
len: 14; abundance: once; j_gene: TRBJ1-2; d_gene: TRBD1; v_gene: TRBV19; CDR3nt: TGTGCCAGTAGTCCGACAGGGAAAGGGTTTGGCTACACCTTC; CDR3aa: CASSPTGKGFGYTF
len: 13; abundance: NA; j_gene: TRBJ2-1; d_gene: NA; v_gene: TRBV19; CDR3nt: TGTGCCAGTAGTTCGCTAGCATACAATGAGCAGTTCTTC; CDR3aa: CASSSLAYNEQFF
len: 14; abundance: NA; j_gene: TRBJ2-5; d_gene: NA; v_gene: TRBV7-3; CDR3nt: TGTGCCAGCAGCTTACTGGGGGCTGGGGAGACCCAGTACTTC; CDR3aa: CASSLLGAGETQYF
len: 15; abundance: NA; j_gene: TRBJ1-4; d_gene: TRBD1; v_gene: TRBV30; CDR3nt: TGTGCCTGCCATACACAGGGGTCGCCGGCGGGGAAACTGTTTTTT; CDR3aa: CACHTQGSPAGKLFF
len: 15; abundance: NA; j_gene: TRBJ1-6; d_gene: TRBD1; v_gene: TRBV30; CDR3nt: TGTGCCTGGGTCCGGGACGGGACAGCGAATTCACCCCTCCACTTT; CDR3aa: CAWVRDGTANSPLHF
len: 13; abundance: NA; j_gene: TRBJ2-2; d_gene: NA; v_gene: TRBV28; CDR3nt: TGTGCCAGCAGTTTCCGTCGAGCCGGGGAGCTGTTTTTT; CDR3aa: CASSFRRAGELFF
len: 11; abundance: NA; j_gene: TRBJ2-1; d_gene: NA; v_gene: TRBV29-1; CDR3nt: TGCAGCGTTGGAGACGTGTATGAGCAGTTCTTC; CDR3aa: CSVGDVYEQFF
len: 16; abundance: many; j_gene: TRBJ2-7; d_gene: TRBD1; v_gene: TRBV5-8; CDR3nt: TGTGCCAGCAGCTTGGGAACCGGGACAGGTAGATACGAGCAGTACTTC; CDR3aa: CASSLGTGTGRYEQYF
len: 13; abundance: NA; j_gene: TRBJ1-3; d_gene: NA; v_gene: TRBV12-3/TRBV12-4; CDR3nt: TGTGCCAGCACCCGGGACTCTGGAACCACCATATATTTT; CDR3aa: CASTRDSGTTIYF
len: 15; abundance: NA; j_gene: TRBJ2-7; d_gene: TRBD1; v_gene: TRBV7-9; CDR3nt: TGTGCCAGCAGCTTACAAGACAGGGTCCCCTACGAGCAGTACTTC; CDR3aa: CASSLQDRVPYEQYF
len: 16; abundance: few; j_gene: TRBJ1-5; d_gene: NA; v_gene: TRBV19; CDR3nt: TGTGCCAGTAGTATAGATCCCGGGACTTCAATCGGGCCCCAGCATTTT; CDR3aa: CASSIDPGTSIGPQHF
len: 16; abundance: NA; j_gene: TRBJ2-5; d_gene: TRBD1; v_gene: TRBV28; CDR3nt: TGTGCCAGCAGCTCAGGGGGACAGGGTAGACAAGAGACCCAGTACTTC; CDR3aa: CASSSGGQGRQETQYF
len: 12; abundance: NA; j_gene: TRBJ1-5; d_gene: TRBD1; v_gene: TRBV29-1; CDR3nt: TGCAGCGTAAGACAGGGGAGTCAGCCCCAGCATTTT; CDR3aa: CSVRQGSQPQHF
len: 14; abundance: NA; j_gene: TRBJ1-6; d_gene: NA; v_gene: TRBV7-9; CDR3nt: TGTGCCAGCAGCTTAGCCCCAACGGATTCACCCCTCCACTTT; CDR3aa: CASSLAPTDSPLHF
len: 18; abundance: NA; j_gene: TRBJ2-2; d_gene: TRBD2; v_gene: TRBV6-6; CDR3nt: TGTGCCAGCATTCGGAGTAGCGGGGGGGCACTGGTCACCGGGGAGCTGTTTTTT; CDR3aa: CASIRSSGGALVTGELFF
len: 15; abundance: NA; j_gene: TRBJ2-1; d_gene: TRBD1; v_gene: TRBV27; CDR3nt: TGTGCCAGCAGTCGACAGGGAAATCCGTACAATGAGCAGTTCTTC; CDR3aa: CASSRQGNPYNEQFF
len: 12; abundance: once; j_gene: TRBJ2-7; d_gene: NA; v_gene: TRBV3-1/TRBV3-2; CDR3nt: TGTGCCAGCAGCCACGACACGCTGGAGCAGTACTTC; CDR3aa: CASSHDTLEQYF
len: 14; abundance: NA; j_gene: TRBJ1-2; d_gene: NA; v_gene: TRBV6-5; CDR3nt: TGTGCCAGCAGCCCGACCGACACCCTCTCTGGCTACACCTTC; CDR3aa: CASSPTDTLSGYTF
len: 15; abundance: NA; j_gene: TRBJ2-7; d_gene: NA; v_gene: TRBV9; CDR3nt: TGTGCCAGCAGCGTAGAGCCAATCCCCCCCTACGAGCAGTACTTC; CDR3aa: CASSVEPIPPYEQYF
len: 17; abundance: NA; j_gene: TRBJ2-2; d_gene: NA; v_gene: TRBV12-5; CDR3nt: TGTGCTAGTGGTTTGGTAGAGCGGGCCTCGAACACCGGGGAGCTGTTTTTT; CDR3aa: CASGLVERASNTGELFF
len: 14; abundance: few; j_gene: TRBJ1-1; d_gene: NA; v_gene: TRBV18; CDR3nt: TGTGCCAGCTCACCACAGGGGATGAACACTGAAGCTTTCTTT; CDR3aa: CASSPQGMNTEAFF
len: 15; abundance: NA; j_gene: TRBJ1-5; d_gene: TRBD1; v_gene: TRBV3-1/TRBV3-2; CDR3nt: TGTGCCAGCAGCCAGACACAGGGGGCCAATCAGCCCCAGCATTTT; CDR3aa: CASSQTQGANQPQHF
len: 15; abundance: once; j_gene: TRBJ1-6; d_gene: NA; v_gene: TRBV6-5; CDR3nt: TGTGCCAGCAGTCGAATGGGGCAGGGGAATTCACCCCTCCACTTT; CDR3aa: CASSRMGQGNSPLHF
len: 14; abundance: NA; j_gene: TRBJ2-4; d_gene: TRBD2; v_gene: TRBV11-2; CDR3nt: TGTGCCAGCAGCTACGGACTAGCCGGAAACATTCAGTACTTC; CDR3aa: CASSYGLAGNIQYF
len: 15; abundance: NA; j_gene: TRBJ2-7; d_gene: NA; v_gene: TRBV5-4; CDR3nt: TGTGCCAGCAGCTCGGCCAGGGACAAGGGCTACGAGCAGTACTTC; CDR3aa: CASSSARDKGYEQYF
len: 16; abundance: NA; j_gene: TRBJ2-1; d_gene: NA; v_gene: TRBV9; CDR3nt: TGTGCCAGCAGCGTCGCCAGTTCCCAGGGTTACAATGAGCAGTTCTTC; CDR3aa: CASSVASSQGYNEQFF
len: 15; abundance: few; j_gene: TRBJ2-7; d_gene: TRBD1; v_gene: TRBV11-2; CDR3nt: TGTGCCAGCAGCTCTCACAGGGGGAAAGGTTACGAGCAGTACTTC; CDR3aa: CASSSHRGKGYEQYF
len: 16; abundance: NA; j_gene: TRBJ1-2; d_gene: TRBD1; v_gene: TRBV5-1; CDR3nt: TGCGCCAGCAGTCCAAGGCCGGGACAGGTGGAATATGGCTACACCTTC; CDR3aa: CASSPRPGQVEYGYTF
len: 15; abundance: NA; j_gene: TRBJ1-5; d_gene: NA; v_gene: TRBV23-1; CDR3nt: TGCGCCAGCACCCTACAGGGAACTAGCAATCAGCCCCAGCATTTT; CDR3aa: CASTLQGTSNQPQHF
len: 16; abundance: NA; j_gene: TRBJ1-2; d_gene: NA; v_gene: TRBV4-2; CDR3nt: TGTGCCAGCAGCCGCACCAGCGATGACCAAAACTATGGCTACACCTTC; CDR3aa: CASSRTSDDQNYGYTF